This is a list of T cell receptor beta chains from one sample in a study of blood T cell repertoires in COVID-19. Using immunoSEQ multiplex PCR, the repertoire was profiled, and TCRdb retains in-frame clones only, with some absent. Altogether approximately 150,000 clones are present, about 86% being singletons, with the ten largest covering under 4.5%. The sample consisted of peripheral blood. The receptors originated from a woman in her seventies with acute or convalescent COVID-19. CDR3s include the opening cysteine and the closing phenylalanine or tryptophan. The D gene is left open where the match is weak. A row's size may be missing; if present it is once, few, many or a size class.

J gene | V gene | clone size | D gene | CDR3 protein | CDR3 DNA
TRBJ1-3 | TRBV6-5 | . | . | CAIERDRGNTIYF | TGTGCCATCGAGCGCGACAGAGGAAACACCATATATTTT
TRBJ1-4 | TRBV18 | . | . | CASSTVKTNEKLFF | TGTGCCAGCTCTACAGTGAAAACTAATGAAAAACTGTTTTTT
TRBJ1-6 | TRBV19 | . | TRBD1 | CATRQGFRSPLHF | TGTGCCACCCGACAGGGGTTTCGTTCACCCCTCCACTTT
TRBJ2-1 | TRBV28 | . | . | CASSLSTGSYNEQFF | TGTGCCAGCAGTTTATCAACGGGCTCCTACAATGAGCAGTTCTTC
TRBJ1-4 | TRBV5-5 | . | . | CASSPALGGLGYEKLFF | TGTGCCAGCAGCCCAGCCCTCGGGGGGCTAGGGTATGAAAAACTGTTTTTT
TRBJ1-2 | TRBV9 | . | . | CASSPGQSNYGYTF | TGTGCCAGCAGCCCCGGACAGAGTAACTATGGCTACACCTTC
TRBJ1-6 | TRBV6-5 | once | TRBD1 | CASTETGLYSPLHF | TGTGCCAGCACCGAGACAGGGTTATATTCACCCCTCCACTTT
TRBJ2-2 | TRBV5-6 | . | TRBD1 | CASSLLAGGLTGELFF | TGTGCCAGCAGCTTGTTGGCAGGGGGCCTCACCGGGGAGCTGTTTTTT
TRBJ1-4 | TRBV6-5 | . | TRBD1 | CASYRGGIDEKLFF | TGTGCCTCTTACAGGGGCGGTATAGATGAAAAACTGTTTTTT
TRBJ1-3 | TRBV18 | . | . | CASSPTVSGNTIYF | TGTGCCAGCTCACCCACAGTCTCTGGAAACACCATATATTTT
TRBJ2-1 | TRBV24-1 | . | . | CATEVRGEQFF | TGTGCCACGGAAGTTCGGGGTGAGCAGTTCTTC
TRBJ1-6 | TRBV14 | few | TRBD1 | CASSQFRSGQGANSPLHF | TGTGCCAGCAGCCAATTCCGATCAGGACAGGGGGCCAATTCACCCCTCCACTTT
TRBJ2-3 | TRBV19 | . | TRBD1 | CASSLGQARADTQYF | TGTGCCAGTAGCCTGGGACAGGCGCGCGCAGATACGCAGTATTTT
TRBJ1-1 | TRBV6-4 | . | TRBD1 | CASTLQGKAEAFF | TGTGCCAGCACCCTACAGGGGAAGGCTGAAGCTTTCTTT
TRBJ1-3 | TRBV11-2 | few | . | CASSLTWGAGNTIYF | TGTGCCAGCAGCTTAACTTGGGGGGCTGGAAACACCATATATTTT
TRBJ1-4 | TRBV7-2 | . | . | CASSSLRGAGEKLFF | TGTGCCAGCAGCTCATTGCGGGGGGCCGGTGAAAAACTGTTTTTT
TRBJ1-2 | TRBV11-2 | . | TRBD1 | CASSFLSGTVRLDYGYTF | TGTGCCAGCAGCTTTCTGTCCGGGACAGTCCGACTCGACTATGGCTACACCTTC
TRBJ1-6 | TRBV7-3 | . | TRBD1 | CASSLRPGTGGAGQIRSYNSPLHF | TGTGCCAGCAGCTTAAGGCCCGGGACAGGGGGCGCTGGCCAAATCCGCTCCTATAATTCACCCCTCCACTTT
TRBJ2-1 | TRBV28 | . | TRBD2 | CASSPASGRDNEQFF | TGTGCCAGCAGTCCCGCTAGCGGGAGGGACAATGAGCAGTTCTTC
TRBJ2-2 | TRBV5-1 | . | TRBD1 | CASSLRTGYTGELFF | TGCGCCAGCAGCTTAAGGACAGGGTACACCGGGGAGCTGTTTTTT
TRBJ1-1 | TRBV6-2/TRBV6-3 | . | TRBD1 | CASSRQGAGGVAFF | TGTGCCAGCAGTCGACAGGGTGCTGGTGGAGTAGCTTTCTTT
TRBJ1-5 | TRBV2 | . | . | CASSEGLRNQPQHF | TGTGCCAGCAGTGAGGGACTCCGCAATCAGCCCCAGCATTTT
TRBJ1-1 | TRBV7-2 | . | . | CASSLVPGGAEAFF | TGTGCCAGCAGCTTAGTGCCGGGTGGTGCTGAAGCTTTCTTT
TRBJ2-2 | TRBV3-1/TRBV3-2 | . | . | CASSQGGRGNTGELFF | TGTGCCAGCAGCCAAGGGGGAAGGGGAAACACCGGGGAGCTGTTTTTT
TRBJ1-1 | TRBV9 | once | . | CASSPRQAPSTEAFF | TGTGCCAGCAGCCCTCGACAGGCCCCAAGCACTGAAGCTTTCTTT
TRBJ1-5 | TRBV6-5 | . | TRBD1 | CASSLQGYNQPQHF | TGTGCCAGCAGCCTACAGGGGTACAATCAGCCCCAGCATTTT
TRBJ1-3 | TRBV10-3 | . | . | CAISESLTGNSGNTIYF | TGTGCCATCAGTGAGTCTTTAACGGGAAACTCTGGAAACACCATATATTTT
TRBJ2-5 | TRBV5-1 | . | . | CASRSGGTETQYF | TGCGCCAGCAGATCCGGAGGGACGGAGACCCAGTACTTC
TRBJ1-2 | TRBV20-1 | few | . | CSASLGSRGQGYTF | TGCAGTGCTAGTTTGGGCAGCCGGGGTCAAGGCTACACCTTC
TRBJ1-1 | TRBV6-2/TRBV6-3 | . | . | CASSFALERTEAFF | TGTGCCAGCAGTTTCGCTCTAGAACGGACTGAAGCTTTCTTT
TRBJ1-2 | TRBV7-2 | . | TRBD1 | CASSLGRGPNYGYTF | TGTGCCAGCAGCTTAGGGAGGGGGCCCAACTATGGCTACACCTTC
TRBJ2-6 | TRBV5-1 | . | . | CASSLVEVTARWTGANVLTF | TGCGCCAGCAGCTTGGTAGAAGTGACAGCCCGTTGGACTGGGGCCAACGTCCTGACTTTC
TRBJ2-1 | TRBV5-5 | . | . | CASSLARGLLDEQFF | TGTGCCAGCAGCTTGGCCAGGGGTCTTTTGGATGAGCAGTTCTTC
TRBJ1-6 | TRBV6-2/TRBV6-3 | once | . | CASSYRYPDRKDSPLHF | TGTGCCAGCAGTTACCGCTACCCTGACAGGAAAGACTCACCCCTCCACTTT
TRBJ1-2 | TRBV10-3 | . | . | CAISLGGHATGGYTF | TGTGCCATCAGTTTGGGGGGGCACGCAACGGGCGGCTACACCTTC
TRBJ2-7 | TRBV7-9 | . | TRBD2 | CASSLSGSTYEQYF | TGTGCCAGCAGCCTTAGCGGGAGTACCTACGAGCAGTACTTC
TRBJ2-6 | TRBV30 | . | . | CAWSVARDNSGANVLTF | TGTGCCTGGAGTGTTGCCCGGGACAACTCTGGGGCCAACGTCCTGACTTTC
TRBJ1-3 | TRBV7-9 | . | TRBD1 | CASSQDRGNTIYF | TGTGCCAGCAGCCAGGACAGGGGAAACACCATATATTTT